A selection of T cell receptor beta chains follows, all from one sample in a study of T cells in Graves' hyperthyroidism and ophthalmopathy. TCRdb redid the calling of the multiplex PCR reads with MiXCR, one entry per CDR3 protein. The repertoire holds about 200,000 distinct CDR3 sequences, about 15% seen once, with roughly 50% in the top ten. Sequenced: blood. The receptors were sampled from a woman aged 50 to 60 with Graves' hyperthyroidism. The CDR3 runs from the conserved cysteine through the conserved F or W. The D gene is left open where the match is weak. Clone size is not always given. Where it is, it says once, few, many or a class for expanded clones.

v_gene	abundance	d_gene	j_gene	CDR3aa	CDR3nt
TRBV7-9	many	-	TRBJ2-4	CASSQGQGKNIQYF	TGTGCCAGCAGCCAAGGACAAGGCAAAAACATTCAGTACTTC
TRBV6-5	few	-	TRBJ2-2	CASTVGDTGELFF	TGTGCCAGCACGGTCGGGGACACCGGGGAGCTGTTTTTT
TRBV27	few	-	TRBJ1-3	CASSLDGSSRYGNTIYF	TGTGCCAGCAGTCTCGACGGGTCCAGTAGGTATGGAAACACCATATATTTT
TRBV4-1	few	TRBD2	TRBJ2-5	CASSPIAGTSGEETQYF	TGCGCCAGCAGCCCAATAGCTGGGACTAGCGGGGAAGAGACCCAGTACTTC
TRBV7-9	few	-	TRBJ1-4	CASSLVPRRRGSSNEKLFF	TGTGCCAGCAGCTTAGTTCCCCGACGACGCGGATCTAGTAATGAAAAACTGTTTTTT
TRBV11-2	-	TRBD1	TRBJ1-2	CASSSIQGARGYTF	TGTGCCAGCAGCTCGATACAGGGGGCGAGGGGCTACACCTTC
TRBV20-1	-	-	TRBJ1-2	CSASGSGHGYTF	TGCAGTGCTTCCGGATCGGGGCATGGCTACACCTTC
TRBV2	many	TRBD1	TRBJ2-2	CASSRDRVKDGELFF	TGTGCCAGCAGCCGGGACAGAGTGAAGGACGGGGAGCTGTTTTTT
TRBV6-6	many	-	TRBJ2-7	CASSYRTEKYEQYF	TGTGCCAGCAGTTACCGGACAGAGAAGTACGAGCAGTACTTC
TRBV19	-	-	TRBJ2-5	CASSVTRIETQYF	TGTGCCAGTAGTGTCACTAGGATAGAGACCCAGTACTTC
TRBV28	once	-	TRBJ1-2	CASSPTGDDNYGYTF	TGTGCCAGCAGCCCCACGGGGGATGATAACTATGGCTACACCTTC
TRBV6-1	many	TRBD2	TRBJ2-1	CASSRTSDPSGNEQFF	TGTGCCAGCAGTAGGACTAGCGACCCCTCGGGAAATGAGCAGTTCTTC
TRBV20-1	-	TRBD2	TRBJ2-1	CSAQPGLAGPYNEQFF	TGCAGTGCTCAACCGGGACTAGCGGGTCCCTACAATGAGCAGTTCTTC
TRBV12-3/TRBV12-4	many	-	TRBJ2-4	CASPRGSGVLAKNIQYF	TGTGCCAGCCCGAGGGGGAGCGGAGTCCTAGCCAAAAACATTCAGTACTTC
TRBV20-1	many	TRBD2	TRBJ2-1	CSAVTSGRVNEQFF	TGCAGTGCCGTGACTAGCGGGAGGGTCAATGAGCAGTTCTTC
TRBV9	many	-	TRBJ1-5	CASSVAGDSNQPQHF	TGTGCCAGCAGCGTAGCGGGCGATAGCAATCAGCCCCAGCATTTT
TRBV5-8	many	-	TRBJ2-1	CASSFRRGTQYNEQFF	TGTGCCAGCAGCTTTCGTAGGGGCACACAATACAATGAGCAGTTCTTC
TRBV11-3	few	TRBD2	TRBJ2-4	CASSQTSGYLKNIQYF	TGTGCCAGCAGCCAAACTAGCGGGTACCTTAAAAACATTCAGTACTTC
TRBV13	few	-	TRBJ1-4	CASSLNRPNEKLFF	TGTGCCAGCAGCTTAAACAGACCAAATGAAAAACTGTTTTTT
TRBV30	-	TRBD2	TRBJ2-1	CALTSSHLYNEQFF	TGTGCCTTGACTAGCAGTCACCTCTACAATGAGCAGTTCTTC
TRBV20-1	many	TRBD2	TRBJ2-1	CSVEGLGAHNEQFF	TGCAGTGTGGAGGGACTAGGAGCCCACAATGAGCAGTTCTTC
TRBV11-3	many	-	TRBJ1-1	CASSLGLGQHTEAFF	TGTGCCAGCAGCTTAGGACTGGGCCAACACACTGAAGCTTTCTTT
TRBV7-7	many	-	TRBJ2-5	CASSSGAEETQYF	TGTGCTAGCAGCTCGGGAGCGGAGGAGACCCAGTACTTC
TRBV28	many	-	TRBJ1-4	CASSPRGEKLFF	TGTGCCAGCAGTCCAAGGGGGGAAAAACTGTTTTTT
TRBV9	many	-	TRBJ2-5	CASSMSRGETQYF	TGTGCCAGCAGCATGTCTAGGGGGGAGACCCAGTACTTC
TRBV12-3/TRBV12-4	-	-	TRBJ1-6	CASSLTTPPNSPLHF	TGTGCCAGCAGTTTGACTACCCCCCCGAATTCACCCCTCCACTTT
TRBV11-2	many	TRBD1	TRBJ2-7	CASSLTTGFYEQYF	TGTGCCAGCAGCTTAACGACAGGGTTTTACGAGCAGTACTTC
TRBV7-6	few	-	TRBJ1-6	CASSLQGRRSYNSPLHF	TGTGCCAGCAGCTTACAGGGGAGACGGTCCTATAATTCACCCCTCCACTTT
TRBV11-3	few	TRBD1	TRBJ1-6	CASSLKAGGSPLHF	TGTGCCAGCAGCTTAAAGGCAGGGGGTTCACCCCTCCACTTT
TRBV7-9	once	-	TRBJ1-4	CASSRRWGGTNEKLFF	TGTGCCAGCAGCCGCAGGTGGGGAGGGACTAATGAAAAACTGTTTTTT
TRBV7-3	many	-	TRBJ1-1	CASSSSRDTEAFF	TGTGCCAGCAGCTCTTCAAGAGACACTGAAGCTTTCTTT